This T cell receptor beta chain originates from a study of T cell responses to AZD1222 COVID-19 vaccine. The method was immunoSEQ multiplex PCR; TCRdb's version includes in-frame clones alone and lacks a portion of them. Of approximately 100,000 clones detected, around 94% appear once; the ten largest clones hold around 2%. Turning to this clone: Its antigen is not known.

Overall study results and limits: Increases in Spike-specific TCR breadth and depth were seen after two AZD1222 doses.

This receptor was obtained from an adult in good health. This material consisted of peripheral blood, taken on day 0 of AZD1222 vaccination.

This CDR3 is CASLRDTEAFF. The CDR3 DNA reads TGTGCCAGTCTGAGGGACACTGAAGCTTTCTTT. The V gene is TRBV19, the J gene TRBJ1-1; D remains unclear. From germline, CDR1 is LNHDA and CDR2 SQIVND (reference sequence). This CDR3 has 11 residues. V was shortened by 8 bases and J by 3 bases, with 7 bases between the two germline ends.